A single sample gave rise to the 12 T cell receptor beta chains below, sequenced in a study of tumor-infiltrating lymphocytes in primary liver carcinoma. Constant-region priming of roughly 0.45 ug total RNA yielded TCR beta cDNA. Library construction for TCR beta comprised three nested multiplex PCR rounds performed with slightly modified ARM-PCR. PCR rounds one and two used TRBV1-TRBV30 forward primers with a C-beta reverse primer for around 9 cycles each. TCRdb processed the multiplex PCR reads anew with MiXCR; each CDR3 protein has one entry. There are 90,000 to 100,000 distinct CDR3 sequences in the sample; around three quarters occur only once, and 9.5% lies in the top ten. Unsorted bulk tissue, 20-30 mg of it, served as the source for co-extraction of RNA and DNA. Sequencing was done on a sample of liver tumor tissue from sampling region 5. Subset reported: tumor region T5, tumor centre. The source is a woman in her sixties or seventies with primary liver carcinoma and hepatitis B virus infection.

For this clonotype: With a much larger clone just one base away, this may be a read error. The conserved phenylalanine or tryptophan is not found at the CDR3 terminus, so this likely reflects a read error. The chain recombines TRBV7-9 with TRBJ1-1, with 8 positions matching TRBD1. J gave up 8 bases and V 5 bases, and 13 bases lay outside the gene matches. The germline gives CDR1 SEHNR, CDR2 FQNEAQ (reference sequence). The CDR3 consists of 15 residues. In nucleotides, the CDR3 is TGTGCCAGCAGCGACCTGACAGGGGAGCACCTCGAAGCTTTCCTT. Residues: CASSDLTGEHLEAFL.

To note about this clonotype: This clone may be a read error of a much larger clone one base away. The chain uses TRBV14 and TRBJ2-1, with 11 bases matching TRBD2. V lost 5 bases, J lost 5 bases, and 8 bases stayed unmatched. CDR3 size: 16 residues. The germline V gene encodes CDR1 SGHDN and CDR2 FVKESK. The CDR3 DNA sequence: TGTGCCAGCAGCTCCTTACTAGCGGGAGAGGACAATGAGCAGTTCTTC. Protein: CASSSLLAGEDNEQFF.

V is TRBV5-1 and J is TRBJ2-1; the match to TRBD2 covers 13 bases. Germline CDR1 and CDR2: SGHRS and YFSETQ. This CDR3 is 15 amino acids long. CDR3 bases: TGCACCATCGGCCCCGGGACTAGCGGGACCGGTGAGCAGTTCTTC. Its protein is CTIGPGTSGTGEQFF.

This clonotype was seen ten or more times. The chain carries TRBV6-1 and TRBJ2-5, with 11 bases lining up with TRBD2. With V trimmed by 4 bases and J by 7 bases, 11 bases remained unmatched. The germline gives CDR1 MNHNS, CDR2 SASEGT. The CDR3 length is 16 residues. For the CDR3, the DNA is TGTGCCAGCAGTGTCTCTAGCGGGAGGACTGGGGGGACCCAGTACTTC. As protein: CASSVSSGRTGGTQYF.

As regards this clonotype: A read error may be the cause here, since a much bigger clone is one base away. CDR3 residues: CASVGRQDYVQYF. The CDR3 DNA reads as TGTGCCAGCGTAGGCCGACAGGACTACGTGCAGTACTTC. This sequence joins TRBV28 and TRBJ2-7; D possibly uses TRBD1 or TRBD2 (6 bases each). The germline gives CDR1 MDHEN, CDR2 SYDVKM. This CDR3 contains 13 residues.

A note on this clonotype: Since the CDR3 does not end with the conserved phenylalanine or tryptophan, this likely comes from a read error. V gene TRBV12-3 or TRBV12-4 combines with J gene TRBJ2-1; 13 nucleotides line up with TRBD2. The V segment lost 4 bases and the J segment 3 bases; nucleotides outside the gene matches: 9. CDR3 size: 18 residues. The CDR3 here is CASSSRTSGSLGYNEQFL. Written as DNA, the CDR3 is TGTGCCAGCAGTTCCCGGACTAGCGGGAGTCTCGGCTACAATGAGCAGTTCTTG.

A remark on this clonotype: A much larger clone lies one base from this, so it may be a read error. The chain combines TRBV7-8 with TRBJ2-1; 7 bases agree with TRBD2. The CDR3 has 16 amino acids. Germline-derived CDR1 and CDR2 are SGHVS and FQNEAQ. The CDR3 reads CASSRAASGSYNELFF. The CDR3 DNA is TGTGCCAGCAGCCGGGCCGCTAGCGGCTCCTACAATGAGCTGTTCTTC.

For this clonotype: As the CDR3 is not closed by the conserved phenylalanine or tryptophan, this likely results from a read error. The limits of the CDR3 on the DNA are not certain, so only TCRdb's listed CDR3 is given. This chain joins TRBV11-2 and TRBJ1-1; the table's D call TRBD1 went unverified against the DNA. The CDR3 comprises 13 residues, both ends counted. Germline V gene lookup returns CDR1 SGHAT and CDR2 FQNNGV. CDR3 protein: CASSSPPSTEALI.

The rearrangement joins TRBV7-9 to TRBJ2-7; TRBD2 aligns across 13 bases. The CDR3 totals 15 residues. Germline V gives CDR1 SEHNR, CDR2 FQNEAQ (reference sequence). V was pared by 6 bases and J by 2 bases, with 4 bases of the junction left unmatched. CDR3 nucleotides: TGTGCCAGCAGACTAGCGGGAGGGACAACCTACGAGCAGTACTTC. Translation: CASRLAGGTTYEQYF.

For this clonotype: A much larger clone sits a single nucleotide away, making a read error possible. J is TRBJ1-3 and V is TRBV6-5, with D unresolved. From germline, CDR1 is MNHEY and CDR2 SVGAGI. The CDR3 totals 11 residues. The CDR3 DNA reads as TGTGTCAGCAGCCCCGGAAACACCATATATTTT. Residues: CVSSPGNTIYF.

As concerns this clonotype: Possible read error: a much larger clone is one base away. The V call is TRBV30, the J call TRBJ2-3; perhaps TRBD1 as D (6 bases). Per the germline V gene, CDR1 is GTSNPN and CDR2 is SVGIG (reference sequence). This CDR3 has 15 residues. With 3 bases removed from V and 1 base from J, the gap between germline ends came to 14 bases. The CDR3 sequence is CAWSRQVSGTDTQYF. CDR3 nucleotides: TGTGCCTGGAGCAGACAGGTGTCGGGCACAGATACGCAGTATTTT.

About this clonotype: At one end, the junction sequence differs from germline, possibly due to a read error. This sequence joins TRBV11-2 and TRBJ1-1, with a weak D call TRBD1 (5 bases). Germline CDR1 reads SGHAT; CDR2 reads FQNNGV. The CDR3 runs 13 residues. The CDR3 coding sequence is TGTGCCAGCAGCATCCAGGGAAACACTGAAGCATTCTTT. Protein: CASSIQGNTEAFF.